This T cell receptor beta chain was obtained from a study of T cells in Graves' hyperthyroidism and ophthalmopathy. This clonotype appeared many times. Fresh 10 ml peripheral blood yielded PBMCs. TCR beta CDR3 regions were amplified from RNA. Initially, a first-round RT-PCR of the TCR CDR3 employed the HTBI primer set. Using its own MiXCR run on the multiplex PCR reads, TCRdb lists one record per CDR3 protein. Of hundreds of thousands of distinct CDR3 sequences in the sample, roughly 37% are singletons; the top ten hold approximately 8.7%. The germline V gene encodes CDR1 SEHNR and CDR2 FQNEAQ (reference sequence). There are 14 residues in the CDR3. V lost 4 bases, J lost 5 bases, and 14 bases lay in between.

Sequencing was carried out using blood. The gene calls are TRBV7-9 and TRBJ1-2, with D possibly being TRBD1 (5 bases). This receptor was identified in a man between 18 and 35 years old with Graves' hyperthyroidism. CDR3 bases: TGTGCCAGCAGCTCTCTAGGGACTGTATATGGCTACACCTTC. It translates to CASSSLGTVYGYTF.